This T cell receptor beta chain is from a study of cytomegalovirus exposure and HLA in healthy donors. A note on this clone: Its antigen is not known.

PCR involved 60 Vbeta and 13 Jbeta primers. Profiled with immunoSEQ multiplex PCR; TCRdb holds only in-frame clones, not every one. This table has about 77,000 clones, roughly 75% appearing once. Notes on the study in general: Under in vitro conditions, a few CMV-associated chains were confirmed as specific for CMV antigens. Productive status was seen about 87% or about 30% of the time for most TCR beta V segments in an earlier analysis. V- and J-gene trimming in TCR beta was tied to a missense DCLRE1C variant by an analysis performed later.

Germline CDR1 reads PRHDT; CDR2 reads FYEKMQ (reference sequence). The CDR3 length is 13 residues. V lost 3 bases, J lost 2 bases, and 1 base stayed unmatched. Specimen: PBMCs. The receptor was isolated from a woman aged 40-49 years in good health and CMV-seronegative. This chain connects TRBV13 to TRBJ2-7; 7 nucleotides agree with TRBD1. The CDR3 region has the DNA TGTGCCAGCAGCTTGCAGGGGGCCTACGAGCAGTACTTC. Protein product: CASSLQGAYEQYF.